This T cell receptor beta chain is drawn from a study of T-cell memory formation after mild COVID-19. Concerning this clonotype: The antigen remains undetermined.

Germline assignment: CDR1 MGHDK and CDR2 SYGVNS. The CDR3 has 15 amino acids. V dropped 6 bases and J dropped 7; count of bases not matched to a gene: 10. TCRdb called the 5' RACE reads again in MiXCR, with one record for every CDR3 protein. This table holds some 120,000 distinct CDR3 sequences, about 15% found once. Whole-study findings and limits: Chiefly within CM and EM were the contracting CD4+ clones; CD8+ ones were within EMRA. Day 15 to 85 contracting clones showed balanced CD4/CD8; day 15 to 37 expanders favored CD4+.

The receptor's source is a man in his late teens or twenties who had mild COVID-19 (a few samples of this study predate the infection). Cell type and time point are not known. Sequencing used PBMCs or a T cell subset sorted from them (not recorded which). V gene TRBV25-1 combines with J gene TRBJ1-5; 9 nucleotides line up with TRBD1. The CDR3 spells CASRPGTGHCQPQHF. DNA of the CDR3: TGTGCCAGCAGACCCGGGACAGGGCATTGCCAGCCCCAGCATTTT.